The 9 T cell receptor beta chains presented below share a single source sample, sequenced in a study of cytomegalovirus exposure and HLA in healthy donors. PCR involved 60 Vbeta and 13 Jbeta primers. TCRdb keeps only in-frame clones here, not all; method: immunoSEQ multiplex PCR. The data show under 150,000 clones, with more than 80% seen just once and approximately 6.7% held by the top ten. Sample: PBMCs. Receptors were obtained from a woman aged 25 to 39 in good health and CMV-seropositive.

The rearrangement links TRBV30 to TRBJ2-1; TRBD2 aligns across 13 bases. The germline V gene has CDR1 GTSNPN and CDR2 SVGIG (reference sequence). The CDR3 contains 14 residues. With V trimmed by 3 bases and J by 5 bases, 1 base remained unmatched. The DNA for the CDR3 is TGTGCCTGGAGAGGACTAGCGGGGGACAATGAGCAGTTCTTC. Translation: CAWRGLAGDNEQFF.

This clone was found a few times. The CDR3 sequence: CASSLDGTLNWEGYTF. The DNA of the CDR3 is TGCGCCAGCAGCTTGGATGGGACTCTCAATTGGGAGGGCTACACCTTC. V gene TRBV5-1 combines with J gene TRBJ1-2; weak D call: TRBD1 (5 bases). Germline V gene data show CDR1 as SGHRS and CDR2 as YFSETQ. V gave up 0 bases and J gave up 8 bases, with 20 bases separating them. The length of the CDR3 is 16 residues. The full variable domain, in which reference TRBV5-1 and TRBJ1-2 provide the parts outside the CDR3, is KAGVTQTPRYLIKTRGQQVTLSCSPISGHRSVSWYQQTPGQGLQFLFEYFSETQRNKGNFPGRFSGRQFSNSRSEMNVSTLELGDSALYLCASSLDGTLNWEGYTFGSGTRLTVV.

The chain uses TRBV5-6 and TRBJ1-4; D gene ambiguous. The CDR3 totals 16 residues. CDR1 is SGHDT, CDR2 YYEEEE, per germline. The V and J ends lost 0 bases and 6 bases respectively, with 15 bases between them. The CDR3 spells CASSLERSLIYEKLFF. The CDR3 bases are TGTGCCAGCAGCTTGGAGAGGAGCCTCATCTATGAAAAACTGTTTTTT.

The chain links TRBV27 to TRBJ2-1; 7 bases line up with TRBD1. The CDR3 totals 14 residues. V gave up 4 bases and J gave up 5 bases; unmatched junction bases: 5. Germline CDR1 MNHEY, CDR2 SMNVEV (reference sequence). The CDR3 spells CASSSRQGDNEQFF. DNA for the CDR3: TGTGCCAGCAGTTCACGACAGGGCGACAATGAGCAGTTCTTC.

In the case of this clone: Different DNA sequences within this sample yield the same CDR3. The chain employs TRBV28 and TRBJ2-3; TRBD2 is a possible D gene (5 bases). Trimming removed 8 bases at V and 3 bases at J, with 18 bases between. The germline gives CDR1 MDHEN, CDR2 SYDVKM. The CDR3 runs 15 residues. CDR3 residues: CASSSSGRGTDTQYF. The CDR3, as DNA: TGTGCCAGCTCTTCGTCGGGGAGAGGTACAGATACGCAGTATTTT.

The rearrangement uses TRBV7-3 and TRBJ2-7, with TRBD2 identical over 10 bases. The CDR3 is 15 amino acids. J was trimmed by 0 bases and V by 5 bases; bases with no gene match: 4. Germline V gene sequence: CDR1 SGHTA, CDR2 FQGTGA. The CDR3 sequence is CASSRSGRSSYEQYF. As DNA, the CDR3 is TGTGCCAGCAGCCGTAGCGGGAGGAGCTCCTACGAGCAGTACTTC. Full variable domain (rest looked up from reference TRBV7-3 and TRBJ2-7): GAGVSQTPSNKVTEKGKYVELRCDPISGHTALYWYRQSLGQGPEFLIYFQGTGAADDSGLPNDRFFAVRPEGSVSTLKIQRTERGDSAVYLCASSRSGRSSYEQYFGPGTRLTVT.

The V and J genes are TRBV2 and TRBJ1-1; D may be TRBD1 (5 bases). Germline CDR1 SNHLY, CDR2 FYNNEI. The CDR3 is 14 residues long. Trimming shortened V by 6 bases and J by 2 bases, and 13 bases separated the two germline ends. The CDR3 bases are TGTGCCAGCAGCGGCGACAGAGATAACACTGAAGCTTTCTTT. Encoded protein: CASSGDRDNTEAFF.

The V call is TRBV27, the J call TRBJ1-2; maybe TRBD1 (5 bases). The CDR3 has 13 amino acids. V dropped 7 bases and J dropped 8 bases, with 17 bases sitting between them. The germline CDR1 and CDR2 sequences are MNHEY and SMNVEV (reference sequence). The CDR3 loop reads CASTPNGGGGYTF. CDR3 bases: TGTGCCAGCACCCCCAACGGGGGAGGGGGCTACACCTTC.

The chain employs TRBV5-1 and TRBJ2-3; 9 nucleotides match TRBD1. The CDR3 is made up of 14 amino acids. CDR1 and CDR2 (germline): SGHRS, YFSETQ. J gave up 3 bases and V 4 bases, and 3 bases lay outside the gene matches. The CDR3 spells CASSRDRETDTQYF. The DNA for the CDR3 is TGCGCCAGCAGCAGGGACAGGGAGACAGATACGCAGTATTTT.